This T cell receptor beta chain was identified during a study of vaccination and CD4 T cells after COVID-19. About the study: Between diagnosis and the drawing of post-COVID samples lay a median 101 days (range 35 to 161). Study-wide points: From about 20 to 38, the median of SARS-CoV-2-reactive clonotypes rose without reaching significance.

This sample's treatment: roughly 10-day PBMC culture with coronavirus spike peptide pools or control peptides (ViraFEST assay). This CDR3 has 18 amino acids. Germline V lookup: CDR1 SGHRS, CDR2 YFSETQ. The V end was cut by 7 bases, the J end by 5 bases, with 30 bases between. The assay that was used to sequence DNA from cultured CD4+ T cells was the Oncomine TCR Beta short-read assay. Via MiXCR, TCRdb re-called the PCR reads, giving one row per CDR3 protein. The sample has approximately 20,000 distinct CDR3 sequences, approximately 60% seen once. This clonotype is medium-sized. Antigen: not known. This clonotype was obtained from a human donor who had recovered from COVID-19. V and J are TRBV5-1 and TRBJ1-1; D is perhaps TRBD1 (6 bases). Sequencing was performed on CD4+ T cells from blood, cultured in vitro. CDR3 coding DNA: TGCGCCAGCGCACCATATTCCGCCGGGGGGGCGGGAGGGACTGAAGCTTTCTTT. It translates to CASAPYSAGGAGGTEAFF.